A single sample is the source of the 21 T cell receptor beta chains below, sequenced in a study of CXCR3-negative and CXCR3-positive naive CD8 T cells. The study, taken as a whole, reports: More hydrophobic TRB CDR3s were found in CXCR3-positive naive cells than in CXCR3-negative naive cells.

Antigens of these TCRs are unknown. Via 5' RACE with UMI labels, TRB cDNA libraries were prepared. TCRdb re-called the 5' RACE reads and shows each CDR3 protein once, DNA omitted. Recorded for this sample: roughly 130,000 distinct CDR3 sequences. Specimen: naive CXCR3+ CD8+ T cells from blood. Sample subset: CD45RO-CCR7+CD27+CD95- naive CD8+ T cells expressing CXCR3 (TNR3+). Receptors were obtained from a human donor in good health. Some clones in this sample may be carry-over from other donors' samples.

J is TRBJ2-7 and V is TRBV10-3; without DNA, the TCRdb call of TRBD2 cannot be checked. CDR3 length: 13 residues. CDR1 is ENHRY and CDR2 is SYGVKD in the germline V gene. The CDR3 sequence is CAVAAGLGYEQYF.

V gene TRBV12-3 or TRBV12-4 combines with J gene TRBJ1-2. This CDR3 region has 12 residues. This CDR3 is CASSSALYGYTF.

This chain's CDR3 is CASSVVQNRDGYTF. The chain has TRBV9 and TRBJ1-2; TCRdb indicates TRBD1, and absent DNA this call remains unverified. The CDR3 is made up of 14 amino acids. Germline CDR1 is SGDLS and CDR2 is YYNGEE.

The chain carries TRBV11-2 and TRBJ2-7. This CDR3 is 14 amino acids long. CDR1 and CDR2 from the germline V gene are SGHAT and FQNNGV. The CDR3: CASSRIAESYEQYF.

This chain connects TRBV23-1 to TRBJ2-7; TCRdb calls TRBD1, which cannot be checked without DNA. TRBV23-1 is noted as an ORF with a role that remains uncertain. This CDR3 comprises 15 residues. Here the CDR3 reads CASSQGGTGGKKQYF.

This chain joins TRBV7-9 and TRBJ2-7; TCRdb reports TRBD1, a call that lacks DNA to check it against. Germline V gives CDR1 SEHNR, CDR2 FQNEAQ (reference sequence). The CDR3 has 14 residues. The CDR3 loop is CASTSDREVYEQYF.

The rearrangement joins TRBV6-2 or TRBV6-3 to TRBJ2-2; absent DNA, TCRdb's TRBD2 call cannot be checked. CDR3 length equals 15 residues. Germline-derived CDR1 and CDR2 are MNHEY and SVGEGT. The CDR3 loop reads CASSYPASLHGELFF.

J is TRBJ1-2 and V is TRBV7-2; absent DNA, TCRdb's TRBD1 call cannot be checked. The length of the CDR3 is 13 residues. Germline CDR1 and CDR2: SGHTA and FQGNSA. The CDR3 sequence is CASSLVTGDGYTF. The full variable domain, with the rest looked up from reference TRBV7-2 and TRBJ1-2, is GAGVSQSPSNKVTEKGKDVELRCDPISGHTALYWYRQSLGQGLEFLIYFQGNSAPDKSGLPSDRFSAERTGGSVSTLTIQRTQQEDSAVYLCASSLVTGDGYTFGSGTRLTVV.

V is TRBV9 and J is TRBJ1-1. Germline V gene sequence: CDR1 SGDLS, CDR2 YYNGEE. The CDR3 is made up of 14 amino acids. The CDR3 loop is CASSVWGDNTEAFF.

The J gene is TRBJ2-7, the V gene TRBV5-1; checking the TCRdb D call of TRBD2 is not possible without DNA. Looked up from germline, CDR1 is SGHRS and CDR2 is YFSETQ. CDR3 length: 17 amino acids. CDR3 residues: CASSFVSGGDFSYEQYF.

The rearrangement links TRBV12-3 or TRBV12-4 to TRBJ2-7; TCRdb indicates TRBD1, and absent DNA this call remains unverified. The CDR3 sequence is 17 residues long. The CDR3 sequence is CASSLGGGQALSYEQYF.

This CDR3 reads CASSLTRDEQFF. The chain links TRBV7-9 to TRBJ2-1; TCRdb designates TRBD2, a call that cannot be tested without DNA. This CDR3 is 12 amino acids long. From germline, CDR1 is SEHNR and CDR2 FQNEAQ (reference sequence).

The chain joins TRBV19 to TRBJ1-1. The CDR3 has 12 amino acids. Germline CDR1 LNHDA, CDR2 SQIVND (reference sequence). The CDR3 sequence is CASSRENTEAFF.

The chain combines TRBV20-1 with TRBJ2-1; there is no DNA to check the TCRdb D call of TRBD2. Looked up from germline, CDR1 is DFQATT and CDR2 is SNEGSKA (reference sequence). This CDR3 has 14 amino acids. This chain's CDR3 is CSAALGGQWDEQFF.

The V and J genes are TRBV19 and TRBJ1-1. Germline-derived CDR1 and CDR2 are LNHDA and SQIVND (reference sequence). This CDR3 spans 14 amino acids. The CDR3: CASENGDLNTEAFF.

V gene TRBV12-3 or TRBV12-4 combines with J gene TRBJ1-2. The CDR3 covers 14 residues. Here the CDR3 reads CASSLQTSLNGYTF.

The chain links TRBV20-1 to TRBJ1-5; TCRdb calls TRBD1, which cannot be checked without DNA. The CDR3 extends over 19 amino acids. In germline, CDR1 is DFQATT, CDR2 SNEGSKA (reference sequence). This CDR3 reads CSASSAPGPTFPSNQPQHF.

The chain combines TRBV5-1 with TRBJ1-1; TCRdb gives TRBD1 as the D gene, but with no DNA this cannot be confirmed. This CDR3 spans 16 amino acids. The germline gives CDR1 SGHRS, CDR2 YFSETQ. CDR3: CASSLRTGGMNTEAFF. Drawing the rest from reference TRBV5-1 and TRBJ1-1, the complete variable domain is KAGVTQTPRYLIKTRGQQVTLSCSPISGHRSVSWYQQTPGQGLQFLFEYFSETQRNKGNFPGRFSGRQFSNSRSEMNVSTLELGDSALYLCASSLRTGGMNTEAFFGQGTRLTVV.

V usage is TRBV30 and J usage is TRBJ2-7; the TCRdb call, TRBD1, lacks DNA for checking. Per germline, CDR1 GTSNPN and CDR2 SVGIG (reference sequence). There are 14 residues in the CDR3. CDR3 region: CAWTPGQSTYEQYF.

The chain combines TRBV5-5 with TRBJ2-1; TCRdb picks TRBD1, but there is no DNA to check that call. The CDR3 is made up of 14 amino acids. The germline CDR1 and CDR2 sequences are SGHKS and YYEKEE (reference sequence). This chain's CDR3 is CASSSGTGPLWQFF.

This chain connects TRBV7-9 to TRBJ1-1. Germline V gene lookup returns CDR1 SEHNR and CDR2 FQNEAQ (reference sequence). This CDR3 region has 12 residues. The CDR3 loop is CASKMAYTEAFF. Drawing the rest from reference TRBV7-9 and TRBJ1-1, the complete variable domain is DTGVSQNPRHKITKRGQNVTFRCDPISEHNRLYWYRQTLGQGPEFLTYFQNEAQLEKSRLLSDRFSAERPKGSFSTLEIQRTEQGDSAMYLCASKMAYTEAFFGQGTRLTVV.